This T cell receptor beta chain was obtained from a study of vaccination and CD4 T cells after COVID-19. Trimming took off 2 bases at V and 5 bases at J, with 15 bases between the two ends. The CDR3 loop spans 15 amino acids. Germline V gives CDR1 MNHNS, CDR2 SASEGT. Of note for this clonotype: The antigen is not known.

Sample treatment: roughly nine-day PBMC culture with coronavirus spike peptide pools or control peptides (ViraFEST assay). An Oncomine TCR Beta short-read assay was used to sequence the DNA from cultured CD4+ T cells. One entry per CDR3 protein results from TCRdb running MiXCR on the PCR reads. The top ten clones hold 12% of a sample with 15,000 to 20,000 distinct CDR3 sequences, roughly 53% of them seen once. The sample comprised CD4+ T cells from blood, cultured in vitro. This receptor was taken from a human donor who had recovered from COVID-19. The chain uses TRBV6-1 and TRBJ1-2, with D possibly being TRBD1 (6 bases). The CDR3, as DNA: TGTGCCAGCAGTGAAAGGGGGTACGGGCTTTATGGCTACACCTTC. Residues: CASSERGYGLYGYTF.